These T cell receptor beta chains were read from a single sample in a study of a mutant IDH1 vaccine in newly diagnosed glioma. Antigens for these TCRs are unknown. The method was immunoSEQ multiplex PCR; TCRdb's version includes in-frame clones alone and lacks a portion of them. The sample holds about 38,000 clones, around 81% seen once. The sample here was PBMCs, taken from a glioma patient whose treatment included an IDH1 peptide vaccine. The origin of the receptors is a man aged 35-49 years with glioma. The CDR3 runs from the conserved cysteine through the conserved F or W. The D gene is left open where the match is weak. Size values are once, few and many counts, or a class for expanded clones, and some rows have none.

CDR3: CASSRDRTTYNEQFF
DNA: TGCGCCAGCAGCCGAGACCGAACGACCTACAATGAGCAGTTCTTC
size: NA
D: NA
J: TRBJ2-1
V: TRBV5-1

CDR3: CASSQEGGNQPQHF
DNA: TGCGCCAGCAGCCAAGAGGGGGGGAATCAGCCCCAGCATTTT
size: NA
D: NA
J: TRBJ1-5
V: TRBV4-3

CDR3: CASSLGTGITDTQYF
DNA: TGTGCCAGCAGCTTGGGGACAGGTATAACAGATACGCAGTATTTT
size: once
D: TRBD1
J: TRBJ2-3
V: TRBV11-3

CDR3: CASSLAAPNPYNEQFF
DNA: TGTGCCAGCAGCTTAGCGGCGCCGAACCCCTACAATGAGCAGTTCTTC
size: few
D: NA
J: TRBJ2-1
V: TRBV7-2

CDR3: CASSLFTGQNTIYF
DNA: TGTGCCAGCAGCTTATTTACGGGACAAAACACCATATATTTT
size: NA
D: NA
J: TRBJ1-3
V: TRBV11-2

CDR3: CASSPEGRQETQYF
DNA: TGTGCCAGCTCACCAGAGGGGCGGCAAGAGACCCAGTACTTC
size: NA
D: NA
J: TRBJ2-5
V: TRBV18

CDR3: CAWSLAGTQQFF
DNA: TGTGCCTGGTCCTTAGCGGGAACTCAGCAGTTCTTC
size: NA
D: TRBD2
J: TRBJ2-1
V: TRBV30

CDR3: CASSRRGQNYGYTF
DNA: TGCGCCAGCAGCCGCAGGGGGCAGAACTATGGCTACACCTTC
size: few
D: TRBD1
J: TRBJ1-2
V: TRBV4-3

CDR3: CASSPGGRRGGYTF
DNA: TGTGCCAGCAGCCCGGGAGGTAGGAGAGGCGGCTACACCTTC
size: NA
D: NA
J: TRBJ1-2
V: TRBV7-2

CDR3: CASSRFRDRGKDTQYF
DNA: TGTGCCAGCAGTCGATTCCGGGACAGGGGAAAAGATACGCAGTATTTT
size: once
D: TRBD1
J: TRBJ2-3
V: TRBV28

CDR3: CASSLTGSTGEKLFF
DNA: TGCGCCAGCAGCCTAACGGGATCCACGGGGGAAAAACTGTTTTTT
size: NA
D: NA
J: TRBJ1-4
V: TRBV5-1

CDR3: CASSRTSGSTGELFF
DNA: TGTGCCAGCAGCCGGACTAGCGGGTCCACCGGGGAGCTGTTTTTT
size: few
D: TRBD2
J: TRBJ2-2
V: TRBV14

CDR3: CASGGTAGNTIYF
DNA: TGTGCCAGCGGGGGGACAGCTGGAAACACCATATATTTT
size: NA
D: TRBD1
J: TRBJ1-3
V: TRBV2

CDR3: CASRSNPAGGVADTQYF
DNA: TGTGCCAGCAGGTCCAATCCGGCGGGAGGGGTCGCAGATACGCAGTATTTT
size: NA
D: TRBD2
J: TRBJ2-3
V: TRBV28

CDR3: CASSSSGETQYF
DNA: TGTGCTAGCAGTTCCTCCGGAGAGACCCAGTACTTC
size: once
D: NA
J: TRBJ2-5
V: TRBV7-7

CDR3: CSAVKGEKLFF
DNA: TGCAGCGCCGTGAAAGGGGAAAAACTGTTTTTT
size: once
D: NA
J: TRBJ1-4
V: TRBV29-1

CDR3: CASSRISNQPQHF
DNA: TGTGCCAGCTCGCGGATTAGCAATCAGCCCCAGCATTTT
size: NA
D: NA
J: TRBJ1-5
V: TRBV18

CDR3: CASSNQLASLSTDTQYF
DNA: TGTGCCAGCAGCAACCAACTAGCGTCACTCAGCACAGATACGCAGTATTTT
size: few
D: TRBD2
J: TRBJ2-3
V: TRBV9

CDR3: CASSTAGTYEQYF
DNA: TGTGCCAGCAGTACTGCTGGCACCTACGAGCAGTACTTC
size: once
D: NA
J: TRBJ2-7
V: TRBV6-1

CDR3: CASGTGVPSDPNQPQHF
DNA: TGTGCCTCTGGGACAGGGGTACCCTCCGACCCCAATCAGCCCCAGCATTTT
size: NA
D: TRBD1
J: TRBJ1-5
V: TRBV19

CDR3: CASSGLAGAQETQYF
DNA: TGTGCCAGCAGTGGCCTTGCCGGGGCTCAAGAGACCCAGTACTTC
size: NA
D: NA
J: TRBJ2-5
V: TRBV2

CDR3: CASTPGQGGYTGGNTIYF
DNA: TGTGCCAGCACCCCGGGACAGGGTGGTTATACGGGAGGAAACACCATATATTTT
size: NA
D: TRBD1
J: TRBJ1-3
V: TRBV28

CDR3: CASSLGTSGGVGSYNEQFF
DNA: TGTGCCAGCAGTTTGGGGACTAGCGGGGGGGTCGGCTCCTACAATGAGCAGTTCTTC
size: NA
D: TRBD2
J: TRBJ2-1
V: TRBV27

CDR3: CATAGPFHEQYF
DNA: TGTGCCACGGCGGGCCCATTCCACGAGCAGTACTTC
size: NA
D: NA
J: TRBJ2-7
V: TRBV6-5

CDR3: CASSLGSISTDTQYF
DNA: TGTGCCAGCAGCTTAGGCTCCATAAGCACAGATACGCAGTATTTT
size: NA
D: NA
J: TRBJ2-3
V: TRBV11-2

CDR3: CASSLSGGVQETQYF
DNA: TGTGCCAGCAGCTTGAGCGGGGGGGTCCAAGAGACCCAGTACTTC
size: NA
D: TRBD2
J: TRBJ2-5
V: TRBV5-6

CDR3: CASRLRASGRGEMYNEQFF
DNA: TGTGCCAGCAGGCTTCGGGCTAGCGGGAGGGGTGAGATGTACAATGAGCAGTTCTTC
size: few
D: TRBD2
J: TRBJ2-1
V: TRBV2

CDR3: CASSPAGGSYEQYF
DNA: TGTGCCAGCAGCCCCGCGGGTGGCTCCTACGAGCAGTACTTC
size: few
D: NA
J: TRBJ2-7
V: TRBV7-9

CDR3: CASSMGFDYEQYF
DNA: TGTGCCAGTAGTATGGGGTTTGACTACGAGCAGTACTTC
size: NA
D: NA
J: TRBJ2-7
V: TRBV19

CDR3: CASSFLSMGGNQPQHF
DNA: TGTGCCAGCAGCTTTCTTAGTATGGGGGGCAATCAGCCCCAGCATTTT
size: NA
D: NA
J: TRBJ1-5
V: TRBV7-8

CDR3: CASSQDRYSYEQYF
DNA: TGTGCCAGCAGCCAGGACAGGTACTCCTACGAGCAGTACTTC
size: NA
D: TRBD1
J: TRBJ2-7
V: TRBV7-2

CDR3: CASRGYTEAFF
DNA: TGTGCCAGCAGAGGGTACACTGAAGCTTTCTTT
size: NA
D: NA
J: TRBJ1-1
V: TRBV7-2

CDR3: CASSTRGYNEQFF
DNA: TGCGCCAGCAGCACCCGGGGTTACAATGAGCAGTTCTTC
size: NA
D: NA
J: TRBJ2-1
V: TRBV4-1

CDR3: CASTNRGQAFF
DNA: TGTGCCAGCACTAATCGCGGCCAAGCTTTCTTT
size: NA
D: NA
J: TRBJ1-1
V: TRBV27

CDR3: CASSQVLSGQQFF
DNA: TGCGCCAGCAGCCAAGTGCTAAGCGGGCAGCAGTTCTTC
size: few
D: NA
J: TRBJ2-1
V: TRBV4-3

CDR3: CASSLVGIQETQYF
DNA: TGTGCCAGCAGTTTGGTAGGAATCCAAGAGACCCAGTACTTC
size: NA
D: NA
J: TRBJ2-5
V: TRBV28

CDR3: CASSQDGASLNTDTQYF
DNA: TGTGCCAGCAGCCAAGATGGGGCTAGCCTTAACACAGATACGCAGTATTTT
size: NA
D: NA
J: TRBJ2-3
V: TRBV4-2

CDR3: CASSLELSSYNEQFF
DNA: TGTGCCAGCAGCTTGGAGTTAAGCTCCTACAATGAGCAGTTCTTC
size: NA
D: NA
J: TRBJ2-1
V: TRBV5-5

CDR3: CASSLSLSYEQYF
DNA: TGTGCCAGCAGCTTATCCCTTTCCTACGAGCAGTACTTC
size: NA
D: NA
J: TRBJ2-7
V: TRBV11-2

CDR3: CASRKTSGGAGEQFF
DNA: TGTGCCAGCAGAAAGACTAGCGGGGGGGCGGGTGAGCAGTTCTTC
size: NA
D: TRBD2
J: TRBJ2-1
V: TRBV6-6

CDR3: CASTTDRVPVAPQHF
DNA: TGTGCCAGCACCACCGACAGGGTGCCGGTGGCGCCCCAGCATTTT
size: NA
D: TRBD1
J: TRBJ1-5
V: TRBV7-2

CDR3: CASSLRTGANTGELFF
DNA: TGTGCCAGCAGCTTAAGGACAGGGGCGAACACCGGGGAGCTGTTTTTT
size: NA
D: TRBD1
J: TRBJ2-2
V: TRBV7-9